A selection of T cell receptor beta chains follows, all from one sample in a study of T cell responses to AZD1222 COVID-19 vaccine. The data were produced by immunoSEQ multiplex PCR, yet TCRdb's version contains in-frame clones alone and is incomplete. The sample lists approximately 89,000 clones, about nine tenths occurring once. This specimen was peripheral blood, taken 28 days after the second AZD1222 dose. The receptors were sampled from an adult who received the AZD1222 COVID-19 vaccine. The CDR3 runs from the conserved cysteine through the conserved F or W. Fields, in order: D gene, clone size, J gene, V gene, CDR3 DNA, CDR3 protein. The D gene is left open where the match is weak. Size values are once, few and many counts, or a class for expanded clones, and some rows have none.

D: .; size: once; J: TRBJ2-7; V: TRBV7-2; DNA: TGTGCCAGCAGCTTAAGGGCGGGATATCTGGAGCAGTACTTC; CDR3: CASSLRAGYLEQYF
D: TRBD1; size: few; J: TRBJ1-2; V: TRBV18; DNA: TGTGCCAGCTCACCGAGGGGGCTTGGCTACACCTTC; CDR3: CASSPRGLGYTF
D: TRBD1; size: .; J: TRBJ1-2; V: TRBV7-6; DNA: TGTGCCAGCAGCCCCGGTGGATTCAGGGGGAGCTATGGCTACACCTTC; CDR3: CASSPGGFRGSYGYTF
D: TRBD1; size: .; J: TRBJ1-4; V: TRBV3-1/TRBV3-2; DNA: TGTGCCAGCAGCCAAGGCGGCATCAGACAGGGGGCACGAGAAAAACTGTTTTTT; CDR3: CASSQGGIRQGAREKLFF
D: .; size: .; J: TRBJ1-5; V: TRBV7-8; DNA: TGTGCCAGCAGCTTATGGCCCTTCAATCGGAATCAGCCCCAGCATTTT; CDR3: CASSLWPFNRNQPQHF
D: .; size: .; J: TRBJ1-2; V: TRBV6-5; DNA: TGTGCCAGCAGTTTACACCGCAGGGGAGATAACTATGGCTACACCTTC; CDR3: CASSLHRRGDNYGYTF
D: .; size: few; J: TRBJ1-2; V: TRBV2; DNA: TGTGCCAGCAGATTCTCTGGGAACTATGGCTACACCTTC; CDR3: CASRFSGNYGYTF
D: TRBD2; size: .; J: TRBJ2-5; V: TRBV13; DNA: TGTGCCAGCAGCTTACCGACTAGCGGTGGGGGGTTAGAGACCCAGTACTTC; CDR3: CASSLPTSGGGLETQYF
D: .; size: .; J: TRBJ2-7; V: TRBV27; DNA: TGTGCCGACCCCCGCATGTCCTACGAGCAGTACTTC; CDR3: CADPRMSYEQYF
D: .; size: .; J: TRBJ1-5; V: TRBV7-8; DNA: TGTGCCAGCAGCTTTGAAGGGGATGGCTATCAGCCCCAGCATTTT; CDR3: CASSFEGDGYQPQHF
D: .; size: .; J: TRBJ2-2; V: TRBV7-9; DNA: TGTGCCAGCAGCTTCAATAGGAACACCGGGGAGCTGTTTTTT; CDR3: CASSFNRNTGELFF
D: .; size: .; J: TRBJ1-5; V: TRBV10-1; DNA: TGCGCCAGCAGTCCCGGGGGCACGAGGAGCAATCAGCCCCAGCATTTT; CDR3: CASSPGGTRSNQPQHF
D: .; size: .; J: TRBJ1-5; V: TRBV7-3; DNA: TGTGCCAGCAGCTTAGGGGGTCCGGATCAGCCCCAGCATTTT; CDR3: CASSLGGPDQPQHF
D: .; size: .; J: TRBJ1-1; V: TRBV12-3/TRBV12-4; DNA: TGTGCCAGCACCCCAACCGGGACGACTGAAGCTTTCTTT; CDR3: CASTPTGTTEAFF
D: .; size: .; J: TRBJ1-4; V: TRBV2; DNA: TGTGCCAGCAGTGAAGCGCTTCTGGTAGATAATGAAAAACTGTTTTTT; CDR3: CASSEALLVDNEKLFF
D: TRBD1; size: .; J: TRBJ1-1; V: TRBV27; DNA: TGTGCCAGCAGTATATACAGGGGGGAGGGCACTGAAGCTTTCTTT; CDR3: CASSIYRGEGTEAFF
D: .; size: once; J: TRBJ1-3; V: TRBV28; DNA: TGTGCCAGCAGTTTTAGACTGAGGAGGTCTGGAAACACCATATATTTT; CDR3: CASSFRLRRSGNTIYF
D: .; size: once; J: TRBJ1-5; V: TRBV7-3; DNA: TGTGCCAGCAGCCTACGGGGGGATCAGCCCCAGCATTTT; CDR3: CASSLRGDQPQHF
D: .; size: .; J: TRBJ1-2; V: TRBV29-1; DNA: TGCAGCGCCGAAAGGGGAACCGGCTATGGCTACACCTTC; CDR3: CSAERGTGYGYTF
D: .; size: .; J: TRBJ1-2; V: TRBV6-5; DNA: TGTGCCAGCAGTTACTCGAGTGAGCGGGTCTACACCTTC; CDR3: CASSYSSERVYTF
D: TRBD2; size: .; J: TRBJ2-7; V: TRBV7-8; DNA: TGTGCCAGCCTTGGCGGGAGTACCCACGAGCAGTACTTC; CDR3: CASLGGSTHEQYF
D: .; size: .; J: TRBJ1-5; V: TRBV27; DNA: TGTGCCAGCAGTTTATTAGGGGGCAATCAGCCCCAGCATTTT; CDR3: CASSLLGGNQPQHF
D: .; size: .; J: TRBJ1-2; V: TRBV3-1/TRBV3-2; DNA: TGTGCCAGCAGCCAAAGAGCCGGCGGGGGGAGGAACTATGGCTACACCTTC; CDR3: CASSQRAGGGRNYGYTF
D: .; size: .; J: TRBJ1-4; V: TRBV9; DNA: TGTGCCAGCAGCGTAGGGGGAGCTAATGAAAAACTGTTTTTT; CDR3: CASSVGGANEKLFF
D: .; size: .; J: TRBJ2-2; V: TRBV5-1; DNA: TGCGCCAGCAGCTTGACAGGGACCGTGAACACCGGGGAGCTGTTTTTT; CDR3: CASSLTGTVNTGELFF
D: TRBD2; size: .; J: TRBJ2-1; V: TRBV7-8; DNA: TGTGCCAGCAGCACCGGGACTAGCGGGTCTGAGCAGTTCTTC; CDR3: CASSTGTSGSEQFF
D: .; size: few; J: TRBJ1-5; V: TRBV18; DNA: TGTGCCAGCTCACCGACGAGGGGTATGGTCGGATATAGCAATCAGCCCCAGCATTTT; CDR3: CASSPTRGMVGYSNQPQHF
D: .; size: .; J: TRBJ2-7; V: TRBV5-1; DNA: TGCGCCAGCAACGGTCAGGACGCCGCCCTACAGTACTTC; CDR3: CASNGQDAALQYF
D: .; size: .; J: TRBJ1-1; V: TRBV19; DNA: TGTGCCAGTAGTATAGGGCGCAACCTTGAAGCTTTCTTT; CDR3: CASSIGRNLEAFF
D: TRBD1; size: .; J: TRBJ1-5; V: TRBV5-1; DNA: TGCGCCAGCAGCATGACAGGGTTGGCCAATCAGCCCCAGCATTTT; CDR3: CASSMTGLANQPQHF
D: TRBD1; size: .; J: TRBJ1-2; V: TRBV10-2; DNA: TGCGCCAGCAGTGAGGGGGACAGGGGCTATGGCTACACCTTC; CDR3: CASSEGDRGYGYTF
D: .; size: .; J: TRBJ2-5; V: TRBV11-3; DNA: TGTGCCAGCAGCTTGGGCTACCAAGAGACCCAGTACTTC; CDR3: CASSLGYQETQYF
D: TRBD1; size: .; J: TRBJ1-6; V: TRBV6-5; DNA: TGTGCCAGCAGTTACTCGAAACAGGGGCATTCACCCCTCCACTTT; CDR3: CASSYSKQGHSPLHF
D: .; size: .; J: TRBJ2-7; V: TRBV30; DNA: TGTGCCTGGAACTACAGGGTCGAGCAGTACTTC; CDR3: CAWNYRVEQYF
D: .; size: .; J: TRBJ1-3; V: TRBV30; DNA: TGTGCCTGGAGTTCGACCTTTGGAAACACCATATATTTT; CDR3: CAWSSTFGNTIYF
D: TRBD2; size: .; J: TRBJ2-1; V: TRBV9; DNA: TGTGCCAGCAGCGTCCAACCGGGACTAGCTTACGAGCAGTTCTTC; CDR3: CASSVQPGLAYEQFF
D: .; size: .; J: TRBJ2-1; V: TRBV14; DNA: TGTGCCAGCAGCCAAAGGACTTCCGGGACACAAGGGCAGTTCTTC; CDR3: CASSQRTSGTQGQFF
D: .; size: .; J: TRBJ2-1; V: TRBV6-5; DNA: TGTGCCAGCAGTTCCTCGACTGTCTTGAATGAGCAGTTCTTC; CDR3: CASSSSTVLNEQFF
D: .; size: .; J: TRBJ1-3; V: TRBV15; DNA: TGTGCCACCAGCAGAGGGGGGGCGAATGCGAGAAACACCATATATTTT; CDR3: CATSRGGANARNTIYF
D: .; size: .; J: TRBJ1-5; V: TRBV19; DNA: TGTGCCAGTAGTAGGGGCCCTAATAGCAATCAGCCCCAGCATTTT; CDR3: CASSRGPNSNQPQHF
D: .; size: .; J: TRBJ1-2; V: TRBV28; DNA: TGTGCCAGCAGGGTGACCCACGGGGACGGCTACACCTTC; CDR3: CASRVTHGDGYTF
D: .; size: .; J: TRBJ2-5; V: TRBV12-3/TRBV12-4; DNA: TGTGCCAGCAGTTTAGCCCGGTCAGAGACCCAGTACTTC; CDR3: CASSLARSETQYF
D: .; size: once; J: TRBJ1-2; V: TRBV6-2/TRBV6-3; DNA: TGTGCCAGCAGTTTTCGGGGAGCTAACTATGGCTACACCTTC; CDR3: CASSFRGANYGYTF
D: TRBD2; size: .; J: TRBJ2-5; V: TRBV2; DNA: TGTGCCAGCAGTGATGGGGTAGCGGGGGGCCAGGAGACCCAGTACTTC; CDR3: CASSDGVAGGQETQYF
D: .; size: .; J: TRBJ1-2; V: TRBV5-1; DNA: TGCGCCAGCAGCTACTCCACAGGCCAAGGGGGTGGCTACACCTTC; CDR3: CASSYSTGQGGGYTF
D: .; size: .; J: TRBJ2-1; V: TRBV13; DNA: TGTGCCAGCAGCCTTTCAGATGAGCAGTTCTTC; CDR3: CASSLSDEQFF
D: .; size: once; J: TRBJ2-7; V: TRBV28; DNA: TGTGCCAGCAGTTTAAAGACAGGACCTTCCTACGAGCAGTACTTC; CDR3: CASSLKTGPSYEQYF
D: TRBD1; size: .; J: TRBJ1-1; V: TRBV10-3; DNA: TGTGCCATCAGGACGGGACAGGAGAGAACTGAAGCTTTCTTT; CDR3: CAIRTGQERTEAFF
D: .; size: .; J: TRBJ1-4; V: TRBV2; DNA: TGTGCCAGCAGTGAGGAGGCAGGGCCTAATGAAAAACTGTTTTTT; CDR3: CASSEEAGPNEKLFF
D: .; size: .; J: TRBJ2-1; V: TRBV7-9; DNA: TGTGCCAGCAGCCCAGATCAGGTCTACAATGAGCAGTTCTTC; CDR3: CASSPDQVYNEQFF
D: .; size: .; J: TRBJ2-2; V: TRBV7-9; DNA: TGTGCCAGCAGCCCGAGGGGAGGGGGGCTAAACACCGGGGAGCTGTTTTTT; CDR3: CASSPRGGGLNTGELFF
D: .; size: .; J: TRBJ2-2; V: TRBV6-6; DNA: TGTGCCAGCAGTGACCAGGGAATCTCAACCGGGGAGCTGTTTTTT; CDR3: CASSDQGISTGELFF
D: .; size: few; J: TRBJ2-7; V: TRBV19; DNA: TGTGCCAGTAGTATAATCAGGGGCGACGAGCAGTACTTC; CDR3: CASSIIRGDEQYF
D: .; size: .; J: TRBJ1-2; V: TRBV19; DNA: TGTGCCAGTAGTGGCCGGACGGATTATTTTGGCTACACCTTC; CDR3: CASSGRTDYFGYTF
D: .; size: .; J: TRBJ1-1; V: TRBV9; DNA: TGTGCCAGCAGCCGGACCCCCCTGAACACTGAAGCTTTCTTT; CDR3: CASSRTPLNTEAFF
D: .; size: .; J: TRBJ1-2; V: TRBV7-8; DNA: TGTGCCAGCAGCTTAGGCGGACGGATTTATGGCTACACCTTC; CDR3: CASSLGGRIYGYTF
D: .; size: .; J: TRBJ1-4; V: TRBV6-5; DNA: TGTGCCAGCAGTTACTCTCCGGTTGGAGGAGAAAAACTGTTTTTT; CDR3: CASSYSPVGGEKLFF